The source of this T cell receptor (beta chain) is a study of somatic mutations in cytotoxic T cells in rheumatoid arthritis. Study as a whole: Sorted by flow to nearly 100% purity were some V beta antibody-stained T-cell populations, including V beta1+ cells sequenced for TCRB. General study findings and limits: Patients with a largest CD8+ clone exceeding 20% of CD8+ cells numbered about an eighth of the 65. Rheumatoid arthritis patients showed slight TRBV07 underrepresentation, unadjusted for multiple comparisons.

The V end lost 0 bases, the J end lost 0 bases, and 12 bases lay between the germline ends. The CDR3 extends over 16 amino acids. Note on this clone: Its target is not known.

Generated by immunoSEQ multiplex PCR, the TCRdb table keeps only in-frame clones and is missing some. The sample shows over 15,000 clones, about four fifths of them seen only once. Input material: CD8+ T cells sorted from blood. The TCR comes from a man aged 18-30 years with rheumatoid arthritis. V is TRBV5-3 and J is TRBJ1-2, with no clear D. TRBV5-3 is reported as an ORF; its role is uncertain. The CDR3 coding sequence is TGTGCCAGAAGCTTGGATGACCGAGGGACTAACTATGGCTACACCTTC. Translation: CARSLDDRGTNYGYTF.